Described below is a single T cell receptor beta chain sequence and its context. The repertoire was sequenced with immunoSEQ multiplex PCR; TCRdb's copy has only in-frame clones and lacks some. Of about 33,000 clones in the sample, more than 70% are singletons; the top ten hold 7.3%. This sample was taken from a study of blood T cell repertoires in COVID-19. On the study more broadly: The origin of the acute and convalescent COVID-19 samples was the United States, Italy and Spain. Sample material is recorded as cDNA or gDNA derived from T cells, B-cell-depleted T cells, or PBMCs.

Per the germline V gene, CDR1 is SGHNT and CDR2 is YENEEA. The CDR3 contains 14 residues. The V gene lost 0 bases and the J gene lost 7 bases, with 13 bases spanning the gap. This rearrangement joins TRBV11-3 to TRBJ2-7; D possibly corresponds to TRBD2 (6 bases). Source material: peripheral blood. The sequence was collected from a human donor in a cohort sampled during active COVID-19. This CDR3 is CASSLEGRAGEQYF. CDR3 nucleotides: TGTGCCAGCAGCTTAGAAGGCCGAGCGGGTGAGCAGTACTTC.